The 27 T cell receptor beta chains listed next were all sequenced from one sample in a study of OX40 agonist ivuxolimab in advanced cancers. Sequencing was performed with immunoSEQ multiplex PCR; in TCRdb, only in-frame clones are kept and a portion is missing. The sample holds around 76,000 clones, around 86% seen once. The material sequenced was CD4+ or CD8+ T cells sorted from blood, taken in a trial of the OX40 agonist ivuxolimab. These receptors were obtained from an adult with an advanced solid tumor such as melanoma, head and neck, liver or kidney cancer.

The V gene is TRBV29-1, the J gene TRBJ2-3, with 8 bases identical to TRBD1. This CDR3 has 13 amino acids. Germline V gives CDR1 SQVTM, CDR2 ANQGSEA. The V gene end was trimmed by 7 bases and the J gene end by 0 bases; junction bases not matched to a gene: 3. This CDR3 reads CSGGQASTDTQYF. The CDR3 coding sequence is TGCAGCGGGGGACAGGCGAGCACAGATACGCAGTATTTT.

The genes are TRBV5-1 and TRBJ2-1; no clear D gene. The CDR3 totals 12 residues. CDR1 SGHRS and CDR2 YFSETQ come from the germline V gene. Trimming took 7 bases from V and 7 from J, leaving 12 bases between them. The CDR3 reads CASGRNSNEQFF. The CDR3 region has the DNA TGCGCCAGCGGCCGGAATAGTAATGAGCAGTTCTTC.

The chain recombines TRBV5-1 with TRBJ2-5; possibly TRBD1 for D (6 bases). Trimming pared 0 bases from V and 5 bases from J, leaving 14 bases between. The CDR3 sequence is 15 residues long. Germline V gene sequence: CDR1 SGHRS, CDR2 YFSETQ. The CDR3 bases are TGCGCCAGCAGCTTGGCCAGGGGTCAGGGTGAGACCCAGTACTTC. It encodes CASSLARGQGETQYF.

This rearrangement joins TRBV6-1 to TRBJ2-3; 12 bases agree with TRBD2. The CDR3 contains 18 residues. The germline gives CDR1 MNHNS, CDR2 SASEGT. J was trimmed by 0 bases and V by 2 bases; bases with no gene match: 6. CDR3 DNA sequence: TGTGCCAGCAGTGAAAGAACTAGCGGGGGGACTAGCACAGATACGCAGTATTTT. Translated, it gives CASSERTSGGTSTDTQYF.

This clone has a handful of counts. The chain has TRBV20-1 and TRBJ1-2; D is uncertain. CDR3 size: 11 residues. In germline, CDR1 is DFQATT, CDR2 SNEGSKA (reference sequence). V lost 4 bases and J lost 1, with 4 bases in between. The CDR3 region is CSATRNYGYTF. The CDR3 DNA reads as TGCAGTGCTACCCGTAACTATGGCTACACCTTC.

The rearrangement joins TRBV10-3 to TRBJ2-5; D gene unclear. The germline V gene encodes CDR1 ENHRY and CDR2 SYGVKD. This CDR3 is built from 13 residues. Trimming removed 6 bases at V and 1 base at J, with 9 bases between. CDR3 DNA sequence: TGTGCCATCAGGAATAGCTCCCAAGAGACCCAGTACTTC. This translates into CAIRNSSQETQYF.

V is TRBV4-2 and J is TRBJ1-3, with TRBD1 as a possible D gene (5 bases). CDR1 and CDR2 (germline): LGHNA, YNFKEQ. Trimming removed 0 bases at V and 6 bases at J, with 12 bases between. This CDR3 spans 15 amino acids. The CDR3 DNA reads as TGTGCCAGCAGCCAAGAGACAGTAAGGGTAAACACCATATATTTT. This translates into CASSQETVRVNTIYF.

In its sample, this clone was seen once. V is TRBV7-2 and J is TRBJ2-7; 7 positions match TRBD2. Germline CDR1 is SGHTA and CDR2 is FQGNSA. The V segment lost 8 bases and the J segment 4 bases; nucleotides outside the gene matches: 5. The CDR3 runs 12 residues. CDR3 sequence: CASGRGGYEQYF. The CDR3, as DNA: TGTGCCAGCGGTAGGGGAGGGTACGAGCAGTACTTC. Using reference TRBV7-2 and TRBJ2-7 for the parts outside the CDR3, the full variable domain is GAGVSQSPSNKVTEKGKDVELRCDPISGHTALYWYRQSLGQGLEFLIYFQGNSAPDKSGLPSDRFSAERTGGSVSTLTIQRTQQEDSAVYLCASGRGGYEQYFGPGTRLTVT.

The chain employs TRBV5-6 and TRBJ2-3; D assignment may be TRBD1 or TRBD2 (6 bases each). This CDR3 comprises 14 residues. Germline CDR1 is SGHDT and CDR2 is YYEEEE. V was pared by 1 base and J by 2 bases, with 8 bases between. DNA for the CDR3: TGTGCCAGCAGCTTGTGGGGGGCCACAGATACGCAGTATTTT. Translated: CASSLWGATDTQYF. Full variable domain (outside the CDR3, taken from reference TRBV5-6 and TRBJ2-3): DAGVTQSPTHLIKTRGQQVTLRCSPKSGHDTVSWYQQALGQGPQFIFQYYEEEERQRGNFPDRFSGHQFPNYSSELNVNALLLGDSALYLCASSLWGATDTQYFGPGTRLTVL.

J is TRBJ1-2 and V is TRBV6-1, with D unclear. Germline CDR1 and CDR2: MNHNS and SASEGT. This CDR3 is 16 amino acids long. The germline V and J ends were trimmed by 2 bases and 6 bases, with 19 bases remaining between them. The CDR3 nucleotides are TGTGCCAGCAGTGAAATAGATGGGGTTGCGGCCAATGGCTACACCTTC. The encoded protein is CASSEIDGVAANGYTF.

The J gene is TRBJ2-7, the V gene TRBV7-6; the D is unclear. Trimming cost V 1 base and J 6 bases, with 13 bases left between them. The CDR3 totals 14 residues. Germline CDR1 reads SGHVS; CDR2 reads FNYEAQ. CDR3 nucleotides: TGTGCCAGCAGCTTAGTCTTTGAGGTCCCCGAGCAGTACTTC. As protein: CASSLVFEVPEQYF.

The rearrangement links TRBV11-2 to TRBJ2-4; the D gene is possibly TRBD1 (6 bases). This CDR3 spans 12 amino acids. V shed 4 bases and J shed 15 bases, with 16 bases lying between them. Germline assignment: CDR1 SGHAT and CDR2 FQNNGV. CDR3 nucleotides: TGTGCCAGCAGCTCCCCCAGGGGAATTGGGTACTTC. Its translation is CASSSPRGIGYF.

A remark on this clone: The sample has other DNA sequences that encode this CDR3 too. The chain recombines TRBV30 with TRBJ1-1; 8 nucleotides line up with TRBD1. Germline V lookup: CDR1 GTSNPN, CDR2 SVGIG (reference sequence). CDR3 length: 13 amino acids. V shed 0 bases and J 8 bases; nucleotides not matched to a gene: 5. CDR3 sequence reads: CAWSVRQGIEAFF. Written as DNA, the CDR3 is TGTGCCTGGAGTGTACGACAGGGGATAGAAGCTTTCTTT.

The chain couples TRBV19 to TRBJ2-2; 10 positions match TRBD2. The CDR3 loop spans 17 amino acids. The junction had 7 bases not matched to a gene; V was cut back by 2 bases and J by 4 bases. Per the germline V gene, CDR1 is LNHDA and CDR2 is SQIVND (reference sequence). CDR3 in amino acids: CASSIFGAGGPTGELFF. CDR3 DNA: TGTGCCAGTAGTATATTCGGAGCGGGGGGGCCCACCGGGGAGCTGTTTTTT. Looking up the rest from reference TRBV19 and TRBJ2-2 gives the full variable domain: DGGITQSPKYLFRKEGQNVTLSCEQNLNHDAMYWYRQDPGQGLRLIYYSQIVNDFQKGDIAEGYSVSREKKESFPLTVTSAQKNPTAFYLCASSIFGAGGPTGELFFGEGSRLTVL.

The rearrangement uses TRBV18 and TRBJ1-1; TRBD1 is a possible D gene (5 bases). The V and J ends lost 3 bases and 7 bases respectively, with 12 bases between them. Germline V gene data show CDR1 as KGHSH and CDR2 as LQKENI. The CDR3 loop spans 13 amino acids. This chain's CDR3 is CASSPGFQGEAFF. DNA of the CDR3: TGTGCCAGCTCACCCGGGTTTCAGGGTGAAGCTTTCTTT.

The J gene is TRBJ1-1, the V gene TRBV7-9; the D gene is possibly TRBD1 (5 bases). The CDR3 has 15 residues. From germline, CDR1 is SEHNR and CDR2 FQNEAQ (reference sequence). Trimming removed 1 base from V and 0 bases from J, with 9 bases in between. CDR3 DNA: TGTGCCAGCAGCTTAGATCAGGGATTGAACACTGAAGCTTTCTTT. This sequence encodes CASSLDQGLNTEAFF.

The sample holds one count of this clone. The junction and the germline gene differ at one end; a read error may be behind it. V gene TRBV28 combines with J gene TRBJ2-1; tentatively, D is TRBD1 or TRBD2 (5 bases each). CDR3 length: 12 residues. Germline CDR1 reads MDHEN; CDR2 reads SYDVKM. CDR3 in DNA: TGTGCCAGCACCCCGGGGCAGGGAGTTATCCTCTTC. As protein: CASTPGQGVILF.

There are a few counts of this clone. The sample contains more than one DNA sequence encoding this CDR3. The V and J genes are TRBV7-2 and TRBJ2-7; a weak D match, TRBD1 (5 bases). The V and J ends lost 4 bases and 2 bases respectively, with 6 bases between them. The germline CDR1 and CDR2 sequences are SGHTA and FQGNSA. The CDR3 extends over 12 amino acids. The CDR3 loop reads CASSSDTYEQYF. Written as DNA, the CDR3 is TGTGCCAGCAGCTCGGACACCTACGAGCAGTACTTC.

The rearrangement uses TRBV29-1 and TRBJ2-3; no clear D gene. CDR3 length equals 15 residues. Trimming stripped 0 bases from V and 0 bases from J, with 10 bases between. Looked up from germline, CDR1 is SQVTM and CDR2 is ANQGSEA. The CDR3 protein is CSVEDSRTSTDTQYF. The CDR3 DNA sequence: TGCAGCGTTGAAGACAGCCGCACTAGCACAGATACGCAGTATTTT.

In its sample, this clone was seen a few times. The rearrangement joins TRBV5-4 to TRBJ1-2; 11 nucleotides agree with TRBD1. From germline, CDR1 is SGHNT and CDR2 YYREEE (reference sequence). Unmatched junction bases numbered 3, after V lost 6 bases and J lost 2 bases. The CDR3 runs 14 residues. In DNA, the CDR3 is TGTGCCAGCAATCGGGACAGGGGGAACTATGGCTACACCTTC. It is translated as CASNRDRGNYGYTF.

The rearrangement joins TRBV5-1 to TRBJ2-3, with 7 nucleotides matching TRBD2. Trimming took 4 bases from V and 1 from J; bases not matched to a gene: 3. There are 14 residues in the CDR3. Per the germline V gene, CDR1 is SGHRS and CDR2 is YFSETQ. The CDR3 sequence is CASSLGGGTDTQYF. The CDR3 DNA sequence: TGCGCCAGCAGCCTGGGAGGGGGCACAGATACGCAGTATTTT. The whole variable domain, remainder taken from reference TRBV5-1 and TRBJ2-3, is KAGVTQTPRYLIKTRGQQVTLSCSPISGHRSVSWYQQTPGQGLQFLFEYFSETQRNKGNFPGRFSGRQFSNSRSEMNVSTLELGDSALYLCASSLGGGTDTQYFGPGTRLTVL.

In nucleotides, the CDR3 is TGTGCCAGCAGTGTTCGCCTGCCCCAGCATTTT. Its protein is CASSVRLPQHF. The V and J genes are TRBV28 and TRBJ1-5; D uncertain. Per germline, CDR1 MDHEN and CDR2 SYDVKM. V lost 5 bases to trimming and J lost 9 bases, with 8 bases between them. This CDR3 has 11 residues.

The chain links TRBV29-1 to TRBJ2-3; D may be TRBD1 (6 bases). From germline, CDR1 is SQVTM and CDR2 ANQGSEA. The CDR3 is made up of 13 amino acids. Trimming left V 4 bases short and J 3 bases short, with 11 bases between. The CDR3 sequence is CSVGAGATDTQYF. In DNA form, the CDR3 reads TGCAGCGTTGGGGCAGGGGCAACAGATACGCAGTATTTT.

The CDR3 sequence: CASSPSDRGLNEQYF. CDR3 sequence (DNA): TGTGCCAGCTCACCATCAGACAGGGGGCTGAACGAGCAGTACTTC. V gene TRBV18 combines with J gene TRBJ2-7, with 10 bases aligning to TRBD1. CDR1 KGHSH and CDR2 LQKENI come from the germline V gene. The CDR3 runs to 15 residues. Trimming at V came to 2 bases and at J to 5 bases, leaving 6 bases not matched to a gene.

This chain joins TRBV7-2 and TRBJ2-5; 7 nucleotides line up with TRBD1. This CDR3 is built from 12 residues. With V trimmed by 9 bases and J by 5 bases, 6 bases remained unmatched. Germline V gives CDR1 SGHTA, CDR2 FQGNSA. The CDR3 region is CASTTGDETQYF. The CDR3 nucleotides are TGTGCCAGTACCACAGGGGACGAGACCCAGTACTTC.

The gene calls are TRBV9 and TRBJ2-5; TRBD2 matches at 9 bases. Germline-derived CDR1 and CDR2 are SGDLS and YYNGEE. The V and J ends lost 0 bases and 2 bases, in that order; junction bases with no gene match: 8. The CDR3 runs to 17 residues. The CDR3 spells CASSVGVAGALQETQYF. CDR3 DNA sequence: TGTGCCAGCAGCGTAGGGGTAGCGGGGGCCCTACAAGAGACCCAGTACTTC.

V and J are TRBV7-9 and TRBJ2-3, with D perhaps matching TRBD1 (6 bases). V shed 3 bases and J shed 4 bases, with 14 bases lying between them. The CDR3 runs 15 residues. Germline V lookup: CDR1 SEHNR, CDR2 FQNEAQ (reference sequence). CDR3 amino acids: CASSFLQGTADTQYF. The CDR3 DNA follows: TGTGCCAGCAGCTTTTTGCAGGGGACGGCAGATACGCAGTATTTT.